The 8 T cell receptor beta chains below were found in one sample sequenced in a study of T cells in localized non-small cell lung cancer. The assay was immunoSEQ multiplex PCR, and TCRdb's table has in-frame clones only and misses some. In the table there are tens of thousands of clones, 93% of which are singletons. Sequencing was performed on peripheral blood, taken before any cancer treatment. The origin of the receptors is a female donor of 60 years or more with stage I lung adenocarcinoma.

The V call is TRBV19, the J call TRBJ2-3; 8 bases agree with TRBD2. CDR3 length equals 19 residues. Germline V gives CDR1 LNHDA, CDR2 SQIVND (reference sequence). With V trimmed by 3 bases and J by 2 bases, 16 bases remained unmatched. Here the CDR3 DNA reads TGTGCCAGTAGTATTGGAGGGAGGAGGACTAGCCAAAACACAGATACGCAGTATTTT. Residues: CASSIGGRRTSQNTDTQYF.

This clone was detected once. This chain connects TRBV29-1 to TRBJ2-7; 9 bases map to TRBD1. Trimming at V came to 7 bases and at J to 3 bases, leaving 7 bases not matched to a gene. The germline gives CDR1 SQVTM, CDR2 ANQGSEA. The CDR3 length is 13 residues. DNA of the CDR3: TGCAGCGCTCGGACAGGGGAAAACTACGAGCAGTACTTC. Its translation: CSARTGENYEQYF.

The chain has TRBV10-1 and TRBJ2-3; D unclear. V lost 8 bases and J 3 bases, leaving 3 bases between the germline ends. The CDR3 totals 10 residues. The germline V gene encodes CDR1 WNHNN and CDR2 SYGVQD (reference sequence). In nucleotides, the CDR3 is TGCGCCAGCCAAACAGATACGCAGTATTTT. Amino acid sequence: CASQTDTQYF.

The count of this clone is one. This chain links TRBV6-4 with TRBJ1-1; 8 bases map to TRBD1. After removal of 8 bases from V and 4 bases from J, the junction contained 12 bases not matched to a gene. Germline loops: CDR1 MRHNA, CDR2 SNTAGT. CDR3 size: 15 residues. The CDR3 loop is CASRGQGARSTEAFF. The CDR3 DNA sequence: TGTGCCAGCCGAGGCCAGGGGGCGAGGAGCACTGAAGCTTTCTTT.

The chain employs TRBV25-1 and TRBJ2-1; D might be TRBD1 or TRBD2, each matching 6 bases. From germline, CDR1 is MGHDK and CDR2 SYGVNS. CDR3 length: 13 amino acids. V lost 9 bases and J 6 bases, leaving 15 bases between the germline ends. CDR3 region: CASRGVGSNEQFF. The CDR3 bases are TGTGCCAGTAGGGGGGTAGGCTCCAATGAGCAGTTCTTC.

Turning to this clone: Likely a read error: the CDR3 ends without its conserved phenylalanine or tryptophan. It is unclear where the CDR3 begins or ends on the DNA, so no DNA is shown, and the CDR3 is as TCRdb lists it. The chain has TRBV5-6 and TRBJ2-7; TRBD1 reflects the table's D call only, with no check against the DNA. The germline V gene encodes CDR1 SGHDT and CDR2 YYEEEE. The CDR3 totals 12 residues, both ends included. CDR3 sequence reads: CASSWGTADGIL.

The chain recombines TRBV2 with TRBJ1-1; tentative D call: TRBD1 (5 bases). This CDR3 spans 15 amino acids. Germline loops: CDR1 SNHLY, CDR2 FYNNEI. The V end was cut by 0 bases, the J end by 2 bases, with 10 bases between. CDR3 amino acids: CASSEAERTNTEAFF. CDR3 DNA: TGTGCCAGCAGTGAAGCGGAAAGGACAAACACTGAAGCTTTCTTT.

The rearrangement joins TRBV4-1 to TRBJ1-5; TRBD1 agrees at 9 bases. The ends lost 0 bases at V and 1 base at J; junction bases unmatched: 13. CDR1 and CDR2 from the germline V gene are MGHRA and YSYEKL. The CDR3 has 20 amino acids. The CDR3 DNA is TGCGCCAGCAGCCAAGACGGGGAACAGGGGGCAGACATCAGCAATCAGCCCCAGCATTTT. Encoded protein: CASSQDGEQGADISNQPQHF.